This T cell receptor (beta chain) was captured in a study of blood T cell repertoires in COVID-19. Clinical history reported by participants formed the basis on which cohorts were assigned. The germline V gene has CDR1 MDHEN and CDR2 SYDVKM. V dropped 6 bases and J dropped 4 bases, with 15 bases sitting between them. The CDR3 has 14 residues. Authors' processing steps: Estimates of nucleated cell counts were drawn from the amplification of reference gene primers. The protocol was immunoSEQ multiplex PCR, while the TCRdb copy is restricted to in-frame clones and leaves out a portion. V and J calls plus clone size are reproduced from that table; the DNA served to infer D and trimming. The table records a few hundred thousand clones, 90% of them present only once.

The sample consisted of PBMCs or T cells enriched from blood (not recorded which). This TCR derives from a man aged 30-40 years who had been exposed to COVID-19. The chain has TRBV28 and TRBJ1-1, with D hard to call. The CDR3 sequence: CASSPPGSATEAFF. The DNA of the CDR3 is TGTGCCAGCAGCCCTCCCGGGTCCGCCACTGAAGCTTTCTTT.